This TCR beta chain was found in a study of beta chain features in type 1 diabetes (dated by TCRdb to 2016 to 2019). General notes on the study: No differences in mean age, gender distribution, total cell number or subset yield were found between patients and healthy donors. A total of 107,917,701 sorted cells were examined across all samples, and a strong correlation was observed between cell number per subset and RNA yield. The study compared the TCRB repertoires of sorted circulating CD4+ T cell subsets in recently diagnosed type 1 diabetes patients with those in matched healthy donors. Whereas all 28 donors provided naive and central memory subsets, regulatory and stem cell-like memory subsets were isolated from just 8 patients and roughly eight healthy donors. What the research found in general, with its limitations: Because cDNA was sequenced instead of genomic DNA, highly expressing activated cells could be over-represented, though the groups showed no difference in activation or CD3 levels. The naive, central memory and regulatory TCRB repertoires appeared to resemble one another more closely among patients than among healthy donors. Patients with type 1 diabetes made fewer insertions and deleted more nucleotides at VDJ recombination sites, implying thymic rearrangement abnormalities. PCR may preferentially amplify shorter templates, but because patient and control samples were amplified and corrected together, any resulting skew would affect both groups equally. In all four CD4+ subsets, TCRB CDR3 length was moderately but significantly shorter in type 1 diabetes patients. Only small numbers of individuals were included in the HLA sub-analyses, which left unresolved whether HLA type had any influence on TCRB rearrangement.

The entire amount of isolated RNA was reverse transcribed using the High Capacity cDNA Reverse Transcription Kit, so the sequenced TCRB transcripts were expressed ones. Naive, central memory and regulatory T cell samples underwent deep immunoSEQ sequencing, averaging around 3.7 million total reads per sample. After sorted cells were lysed in RLT buffer, RNA was extracted with DNase-treated RNeasy Micro or Mini kits, with the choice depending on cell number. To prevent cross-contamination, each cell subset was processed individually, whereas patient and healthy donor samples were processed jointly. The immunoSEQ multiplex PCR was used to amplify TCRB sequences from cDNA, yielding 87-bp fragments that span the CDR3 region. Sequencing of the amplicons was performed on the Illumina HiSeq platform. The original methods were these. PCR bias was corrected computationally using synthetic template baselines, and reads within Hamming distance 2 were collapsed, with unmergeable singletons discarded. Reads were aligned to IMGT to assign V, D and J genes, CDR3 length, and insertions or deletions at six rearrangement sites. Clonotype counts were normalized to sorted cell number within each subset before computing true diversity and Gini coefficients with the tcR R package. Repertoire sharing was quantified using the overlap coefficient calculated on TCRB nucleotide sequences. TCRdb limited this immuneACCESS table to in-frame rearrangements with V and J called. A share of clones is missing; checked studies link under half to unresolved V genes, and the rest is unexplained. Clonal size and the V and J genes are those of that table, whereas D and trimming came from the DNA. The sample table lists nearly 350,000 clones, roughly 8% of them with a count of one. The ten biggest clones cover around 0.44% of the sample.

A single peripheral blood draw of approximately 110 mL on average was collected from each donor into heparinised tubes. Using a panel that included CD45RO, CCR7, CD25, CD127, CD95 and CD27, naive, central memory, regulatory and stem cell-like memory CD4+ T cells were sorted on a BD FACSAria II. Every sorted population had a purity above 95%. PBMCs were isolated right away by Lymphoprep density gradient centrifugation and were stained directly, without culture. To minimize batch effects, samples were stained and sorted in pairs, one healthy donor with one patient per experiment. The sample holds a few counts of this clone. Its antigen target is currently unknown. No base quality values were provided; no much bigger clone lies one nucleotide off. V loses 4 bases of germline sequence and J loses 4 bases, and the interval between the two ends is 8 bases. Based on the germline V gene (reference sequence), the CDR1 and CDR2 sequences are SEHNR and FQNEAQ. The cysteine opens and the phenylalanine closes a CDR3 of 12 amino acids. Of all the DNA, just the CDR3 is kept, 36 bases in frame from base 1.

The chain was built from TRBV7-9 and TRBJ2-7, with an unclear D gene assignment. The receptor was derived from a young woman in good health. Material for sequencing was central memory CD4+ T cells from blood. CDR3 protein: CASSWVAYEQYF. The nucleotide sequence is TGTGCCAGCAGCTGGGTAGCTTACGAGCAGTACTTC.